These T cell receptor beta chains were read from a single sample in a study of cytomegalovirus exposure and HLA in healthy donors. The protocol was immunoSEQ multiplex PCR, while the TCRdb copy is restricted to in-frame clones and leaves out a portion. The profile shows more than 110,000 clones, approximately 80% of them singletons. The sequenced sample consisted of PBMCs. These receptors were taken from a man aged 25 to 40 in good health and CMV-seropositive. Both conserved end residues are part of each CDR3. A D gene is named only where the DNA matches it firmly. Clone size appears in some rows only: once, few, many, or a class for an expanded clone.

- TRBJ2-7 TRBV14 - CASSTRPTYEQYF TGTGCCAGCAGCACTAGACCAACCTACGAGCAGTACTTC
- TRBJ2-3 TRBV19 TRBD2 CASSVTGTSGSTDTQYF TGTGCCAGTAGTGTCACCGGGACTAGCGGGAGCACAGATACGCAGTATTTT
- TRBJ2-7 TRBV19 TRBD1 CASSIDQGARLEQYF TGTGCCAGTAGTATAGACCAGGGGGCGCGTCTCGAGCAGTACTTC
- TRBJ2-7 TRBV19 - CASAGTAGRYEQYF TGTGCCAGTGCCGGGACGGCGGGGCGATACGAGCAGTACTTC
- TRBJ2-7 TRBV5-6 TRBD1 CASSLVKTGPHEQYF TGTGCCAGCAGCCTGGTGAAGACAGGGCCCCACGAGCAGTACTTC
few TRBJ1-1 TRBV6-5 - CASRRQTEAFF TGTGCCAGCAGACGACAGACTGAAGCTTTCTTT
- TRBJ2-5 TRBV2 - CASSRDSLGGTQYF TGTGCCAGCAGCAGAGACTCCCTAGGAGGGACCCAGTACTTC
- TRBJ2-1 TRBV5-4 - CASTESSYNEQFF TGTGCCAGCACGGAGAGCTCCTACAATGAGCAGTTCTTC
- TRBJ1-1 TRBV6-5 - CASSPIGGWGEAFF TGTGCCAGCAGTCCTATCGGGGGTTGGGGTGAAGCTTTCTTT
- TRBJ2-1 TRBV6-5 - CASRRRGTDIEQFF TGTGCCAGCAGACGCCGGGGGACAGATATTGAGCAGTTCTTC
- TRBJ1-1 TRBV14 - CASSQVEAGGGTEAFF TGTGCCAGCAGCCAAGTCGAGGCGGGGGGGGGTACTGAAGCTTTCTTT
few TRBJ1-5 TRBV19 - CASSIGANNQPQHF TGTGCCAGTAGTATTGGGGCCAATAATCAGCCCCAGCATTTT
- TRBJ2-7 TRBV7-3 TRBD1 CASSLAGTGGYEQYF TGTGCCAGCAGCCTGGCCGGGACAGGGGGCTACGAGCAGTACTTC
- TRBJ2-2 TRBV25-1 - CASSGLRGINTGELFF TGTGCCAGCAGTGGTTTACGGGGGATAAACACCGGGGAGCTGTTTTTT
once TRBJ2-1 TRBV7-3 TRBD2 CASSYLGGSEYNEQFF TGTGCCAGCAGCTACCTTGGCGGGAGCGAGTACAATGAGCAGTTCTTC
once TRBJ2-7 TRBV28 TRBD2 CATGESLAGVHYEQYF TGTGCCACCGGGGAATCTCTAGCGGGAGTCCACTACGAGCAGTACTTC
- TRBJ2-7 TRBV21-1 - CASSSSGLAGGESNEQYF TGTGCCAGCAGCTCTTCGGGACTAGCGGGAGGAGAATCAAACGAGCAGTACTTC
- TRBJ1-5 TRBV28 - CASSLPTGSNQPQHF TGTGCCAGCAGCCTACCCACAGGGAGCAATCAGCCCCAGCATTTT
- TRBJ2-5 TRBV6-1 TRBD2 CASSEEGHARGGWETNLQETQYF TGTGCCAGCAGTGAAGAGGGCCACGCTAGGGGAGGGTGGGAGACGAACTTACAAGAGACCCAGTACTTC
- TRBJ2-7 TRBV10-3 - CAISEKAAAGWDEQYF TGTGCCATCAGTGAGAAGGCGGCGGCCGGTTGGGACGAGCAGTACTTC
- TRBJ1-1 TRBV25-1 TRBD1 CASSSKTGADTEAFF TGTGCCAGCAGTTCCAAGACAGGGGCGGACACTGAAGCTTTCTTT
- TRBJ2-7 TRBV19 - CASSIVDSSYEQYF TGTGCCAGTAGTATAGTAGACAGTTCCTACGAGCAGTACTTC
- TRBJ2-6 TRBV9 - CASSTRGGGRSNSGANVLTF TGTGCCAGCAGCACCCGAGGGGGGGGCAGGTCCAACTCTGGGGCCAACGTCCTGACTTTC
- TRBJ1-2 TRBV18 TRBD1 CASSPGTEKPSGGYTF TGTGCCAGCTCACCCGGGACAGAGAAGCCCTCAGGTGGCTACACCTTC
- TRBJ2-6 TRBV28 TRBD2 CASSPGGISGANVLTF TGTGCCAGCAGTCCGGGGGGGATCTCTGGGGCCAACGTCCTGACTTTC
- TRBJ2-7 TRBV19 - CASSIAPTYEQYF TGTGCCAGTAGTATAGCCCCCACCTACGAGCAGTACTTC
- TRBJ1-1 TRBV27 TRBD1 CASSSNRGNTEAFF TGTGCCAGCAGCAGTAACAGGGGGAACACTGAAGCTTTCTTT
- TRBJ2-5 TRBV23-1 - CASSQSGHCQETQYF TGCGCCAGCAGTCAATCGGGACACTGCCAAGAGACCCAGTACTTC
- TRBJ1-2 TRBV7-9 TRBD1 CASSFIRGRDYGYTF TGTGCCAGCAGCTTTATAAGGGGGCGCGACTATGGCTACACCTTC
medium-sized TRBJ2-7 TRBV7-2 TRBD1 CASSLGLVQGLYF TGTGCCAGCAGCTTAGGGCTAGTACAGGGGCTGTACTTC
- TRBJ2-7 TRBV19 - CASSLGYEQYF TGTGCCAGTAGCCTCGGGTACGAGCAGTACTTC
- TRBJ2-1 TRBV7-2 TRBD2 CASSLEGSGRSNEQFF TGTGCCAGCAGCTTAGAAGGTAGCGGGAGGTCCAATGAGCAGTTCTTC
- TRBJ1-6 TRBV9 TRBD1 CASSNRQGANSPLHF TGTGCCAGCAGCAACCGACAGGGCGCTAATTCACCCCTCCACTTT
- TRBJ1-2 TRBV18 - CASSPLSGARDGYTF TGTGCCAGCTCACCACTTTCAGGGGCCCGTGATGGCTACACCTTC
- TRBJ1-2 TRBV28 - CASSLRQNYGYTF TGTGCCAGCAGTTTACGACAGAACTATGGCTACACCTTC
- TRBJ2-5 TRBV19 TRBD1 CASRPGVARQGALEETQYF TGTGCCAGTAGGCCGGGGGTCGCCAGACAGGGGGCGCTGGAAGAGACCCAGTACTTC
- TRBJ2-7 TRBV7-8 - CAGSPAQDFSYEQYF TGTGCCGGCAGCCCAGCGCAGGACTTTTCCTACGAGCAGTACTTC
- TRBJ1-5 TRBV6-5 TRBD1 CASSLGQGDQPQHF TGTGCCAGCAGTTTGGGACAGGGTGATCAGCCCCAGCATTTT
- TRBJ2-7 TRBV9 - CASSTGTSVNEQYF TGTGCCAGCAGCACCGGGACATCAGTGAACGAGCAGTACTTC
- TRBJ1-4 TRBV27 - CASSPRAAQGEKLFF TGTGCCAGCAGTCCCCGGGCGGCCCAGGGTGAAAAACTGTTTTTT
- TRBJ2-5 TRBV5-1 TRBD1 CASSKTGGRSKETQYF TGCGCCAGCAGCAAAACAGGGGGTCGGTCGAAAGAGACCCAGTACTTC